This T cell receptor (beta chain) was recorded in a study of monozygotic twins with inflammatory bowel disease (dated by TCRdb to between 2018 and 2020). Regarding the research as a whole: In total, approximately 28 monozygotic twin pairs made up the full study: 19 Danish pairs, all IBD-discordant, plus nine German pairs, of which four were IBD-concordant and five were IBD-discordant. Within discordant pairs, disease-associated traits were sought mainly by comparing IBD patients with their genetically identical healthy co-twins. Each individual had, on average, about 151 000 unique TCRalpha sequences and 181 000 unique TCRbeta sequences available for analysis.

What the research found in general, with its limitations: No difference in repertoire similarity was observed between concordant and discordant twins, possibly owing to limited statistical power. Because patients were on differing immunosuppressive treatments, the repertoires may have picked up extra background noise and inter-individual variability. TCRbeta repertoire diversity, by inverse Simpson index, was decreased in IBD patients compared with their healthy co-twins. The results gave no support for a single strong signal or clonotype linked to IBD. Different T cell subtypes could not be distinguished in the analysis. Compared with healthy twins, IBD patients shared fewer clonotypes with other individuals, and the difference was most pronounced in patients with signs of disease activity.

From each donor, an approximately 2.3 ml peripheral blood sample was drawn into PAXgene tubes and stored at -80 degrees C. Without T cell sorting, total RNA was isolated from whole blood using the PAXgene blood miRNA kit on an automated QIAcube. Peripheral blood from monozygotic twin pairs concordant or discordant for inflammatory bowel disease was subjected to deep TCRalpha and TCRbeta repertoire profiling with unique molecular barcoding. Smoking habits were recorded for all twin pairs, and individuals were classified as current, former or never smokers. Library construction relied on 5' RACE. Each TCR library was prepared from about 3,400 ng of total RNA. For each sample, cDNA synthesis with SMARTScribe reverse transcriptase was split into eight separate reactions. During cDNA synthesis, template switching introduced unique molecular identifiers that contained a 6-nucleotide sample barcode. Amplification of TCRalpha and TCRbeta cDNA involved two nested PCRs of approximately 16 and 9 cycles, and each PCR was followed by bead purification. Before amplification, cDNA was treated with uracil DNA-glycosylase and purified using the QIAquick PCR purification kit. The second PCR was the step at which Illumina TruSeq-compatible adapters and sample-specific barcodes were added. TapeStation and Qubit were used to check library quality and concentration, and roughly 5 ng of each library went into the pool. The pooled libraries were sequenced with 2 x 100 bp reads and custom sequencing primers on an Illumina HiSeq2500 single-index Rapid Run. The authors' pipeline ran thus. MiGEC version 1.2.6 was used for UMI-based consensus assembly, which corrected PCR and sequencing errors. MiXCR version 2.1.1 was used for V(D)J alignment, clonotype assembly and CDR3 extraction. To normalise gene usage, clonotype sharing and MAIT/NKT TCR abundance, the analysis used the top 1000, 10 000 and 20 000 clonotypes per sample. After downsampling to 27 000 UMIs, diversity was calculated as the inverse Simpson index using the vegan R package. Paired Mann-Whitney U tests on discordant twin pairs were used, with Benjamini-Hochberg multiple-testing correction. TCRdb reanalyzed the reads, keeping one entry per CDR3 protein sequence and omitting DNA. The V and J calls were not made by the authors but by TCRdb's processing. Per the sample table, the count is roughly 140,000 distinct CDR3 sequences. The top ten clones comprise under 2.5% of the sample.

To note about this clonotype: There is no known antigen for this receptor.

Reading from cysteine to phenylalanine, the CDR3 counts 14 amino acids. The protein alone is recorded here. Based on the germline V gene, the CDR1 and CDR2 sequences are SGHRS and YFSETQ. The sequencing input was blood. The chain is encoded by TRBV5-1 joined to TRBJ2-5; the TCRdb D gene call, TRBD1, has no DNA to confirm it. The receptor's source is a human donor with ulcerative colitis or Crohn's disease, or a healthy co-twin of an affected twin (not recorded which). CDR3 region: CASSKQGAQETQYF.